The 32 T cell receptor beta chains below come from one sample, sequenced in a study of persistence of HIV-infected CD4 T cells. The immunoSEQ assay was version 4, run in survey mode. The repertoire was sequenced with immunoSEQ multiplex PCR; TCRdb's copy has only in-frame clones and lacks some. The sample lists around 28,000 clones; around 73% were seen once. Cells were stimulated with CMV-infected fibroblast lysates at 8 to 10 ug/mL. CD40L-negative CD69-negative CD45RO-high memory CD4+ T cells were sorted as populations depleted of antigen-responding cells. Antigens for these TCRs are unknown. The material sequenced was CD4+ T cells sorted from PBMCs after approximately 19-hour stimulation, taken from a patient who received antiretroviral therapy. These receptors all come from an adult woman with HIV who was CMV-seropositive.

The CDR3 DNA reads as TGTGCTAGTGGGACGGGACAGGGTTCCACAGATACGCAGTATTTT. Encoded protein: CASGTGQGSTDTQYF. The chain links TRBV12-5 to TRBJ2-3; 9 nucleotides match TRBD1. In germline, CDR1 is LGHNT, CDR2 FRNRAP. Trimming took 6 bases from V and 2 from J; bases not matched to a gene: 6. The CDR3 has 15 residues.

The V and J genes are TRBV30 and TRBJ2-5; D unresolved. The CDR3 is 12 residues long. Trimming took off 2 bases at V and 7 bases at J, with 11 bases between the two ends. In germline, CDR1 is GTSNPN, CDR2 SVGIG (reference sequence). CDR3: CAWSPPGPTQYF. In DNA form, the CDR3 reads TGTGCCTGGAGTCCCCCGGGTCCGACCCAGTACTTC.

This chain connects TRBV6-7 to TRBJ2-5; D ambiguous. TRBV6-7 is filed as an ORF, its function uncertain. V was shortened by 2 bases and J by 5 bases, with 15 bases between the two germline ends. CDR3 length: 15 residues. CDR3 protein: CASSYRVAKAETQYF. In DNA, the CDR3 is TGTGCCAGCAGTTACCGGGTGGCTAAGGCGGAGACCCAGTACTTC.

The chain joins TRBV6-5 to TRBJ1-1; a weak D match, TRBD1 (6 bases). There are 12 residues in the CDR3. Germline V CDR1 and CDR2: MNHEY, SVGAGI. Deletions cut 6 bases from V and 6 bases from J, with 11 bases between. CDR3 amino acids: CASSIKGAEAFF. CDR3 DNA sequence: TGTGCCAGCAGCATCAAGGGGGCTGAAGCTTTCTTT.

The V and J genes are TRBV5-1 and TRBJ2-7; 9 bases fit TRBD1. Germline values: CDR1 SGHRS, CDR2 YFSETQ. V shed 4 bases and J 7 bases; nucleotides not matched to a gene: 6. This CDR3 has 13 residues. Here the CDR3 reads CASSRDRAGEQYF. The CDR3 region has the DNA TGCGCCAGCAGCCGGGACAGGGCGGGTGAGCAGTACTTC.

The chain joins TRBV2 to TRBJ2-2; 10 positions agree with TRBD2. CDR3 length equals 15 residues. Germline V gives CDR1 SNHLY, CDR2 FYNNEI. V gave up 7 bases and J gave up 5 bases; unmatched junction bases: 7. The CDR3 here is CASTQSGGGTGELFF. The DNA of the CDR3 is TGTGCCAGCACCCAAAGCGGGGGGGGGACCGGGGAGCTGTTTTTT. The variable domain in full, completed from reference TRBV2 and TRBJ2-2, reads EPEVTQTPSHQVTQMGQEVILRCVPISNHLYFYWYRQILGQKVEFLVSFYNNEISEKSEIFDDQFSVERPDGSNFTLKIRSTKLEDSAMYFCASTQSGGGTGELFFGEGSRLTVL.

This clone has a single count. The V and J genes are TRBV12-3 or TRBV12-4 and TRBJ1-2; D not certain. V was cut by 5 bases and J by 7 bases, with 11 bases left in between. This CDR3 spans 12 amino acids. CDR3 in DNA: TGTGCCAGCAGTACCGACATTGTTGGCTACACCTTC. Translating gives CASSTDIVGYTF.

DNA of the CDR3: TGTGCCAGTCCTAGACAGGGGGCCACCGGGGAGCTGTTTTTT. Its protein is CASPRQGATGELFF. The chain carries TRBV6-5 and TRBJ2-2; TRBD1 aligns across 10 bases. CDR1 MNHEY and CDR2 SVGAGI come from the germline V gene. There are 14 residues in the CDR3. V trimming: 9 bases; J trimming: 4 bases; junction bases outside the gene matches: 5.

This clone showed up just once. V usage is TRBV6-5 and J usage is TRBJ1-1; no clear D gene. Deletions cut 6 bases from V and 0 bases from J, with 5 bases between. This CDR3 has 12 amino acids. Looked up from germline, CDR1 is MNHEY and CDR2 is SVGAGI. CDR3 in amino acids: CASRYMNTEAFF. CDR3 DNA sequence: TGTGCCAGCAGGTACATGAACACTGAAGCTTTCTTT.

The V gene is TRBV30, the J gene TRBJ2-2; D possibly corresponds to TRBD2 (6 bases). V shed 4 bases and J shed 6 bases, with 15 bases lying between them. In germline, CDR1 is GTSNPN, CDR2 SVGIG (reference sequence). CDR3 size: 14 residues. The chain's CDR3 is CAWTEGQGAGELFF. The CDR3 bases are TGTGCCTGGACGGAGGGGCAAGGCGCCGGGGAGCTGTTTTTT.

This chain links TRBV27 with TRBJ1-2; 11 bases agree with TRBD1. Germline CDR1 reads MNHEY; CDR2 reads SMNVEV (reference sequence). V lost 4 bases and J lost 4; bases outside the gene matches: 5. The length of the CDR3 is 15 residues. The CDR3 loop is CASSSGQGVIYGYTF. The CDR3 nucleotides are TGTGCCAGCAGTTCGGGACAGGGGGTCATCTATGGCTACACCTTC.

CDR3 residues: CASSRGLLDTIYF. The CDR3 DNA is TGTGCCAGCAGCCGGGGACTTTTAGACACCATATATTTT. The V and J genes are TRBV7-6 and TRBJ1-3, with D perhaps matching TRBD1 (5 bases). Germline CDR1 SGHVS, CDR2 FNYEAQ. The length of the CDR3 is 13 residues. Trimming shortened V by 5 bases and J by 8 bases, and 13 bases separated the two germline ends.

V and J are TRBV3-1 (or the pseudogene TRBV3-2) and TRBJ2-2; 7 bases line up with TRBD1. The CDR3 has 14 amino acids. Germline CDR1 LGHDT, CDR2 YNNKEL (reference sequence). Trimming removed 4 bases from V and 7 bases from J; junction bases left unmatched: 6. CDR3 in amino acids: CASSRVDRDGELFF. CDR3 in DNA: TGTGCCAGCAGCCGGGTCGACAGGGACGGGGAGCTGTTTTTT.

This sequence joins TRBV3-1 (or the pseudogene TRBV3-2) and TRBJ1-2, with D possibly TRBD1 on 5 matching bases. There are 12 residues in the CDR3. Germline-derived CDR1 and CDR2 are LGHDT and YNNKEL (reference sequence). V was trimmed by 5 bases and J by 8 bases, leaving 12 bases between them. As DNA, the CDR3 is TGTGCCAGCAGCTACGGGACCGGCGGCTACACCTTC. This gives the protein CASSYGTGGYTF.

This chain links TRBV5-1 with TRBJ2-2; D remains ambiguous. Trimming removed 7 bases at V and 6 bases at J, with 10 bases between. CDR1 SGHRS and CDR2 YFSETQ come from the germline V gene. The CDR3 has 12 amino acids. This CDR3 is CASSEGSGELFF. In DNA form, the CDR3 reads TGCGCCAGCTCAGAAGGATCCGGGGAGCTGTTTTTT. Full variable domain (missing parts from reference TRBV5-1 and TRBJ2-2): KAGVTQTPRYLIKTRGQQVTLSCSPISGHRSVSWYQQTPGQGLQFLFEYFSETQRNKGNFPGRFSGRQFSNSRSEMNVSTLELGDSALYLCASSEGSGELFFGEGSRLTVL.

The rearrangement joins TRBV12-3 or TRBV12-4 to TRBJ1-6; D unclear. The CDR3 is made up of 13 amino acids. V shed 3 bases and J shed 10 bases, with 10 bases lying between them. Here the CDR3 reads CASSFGLGSPLHF. CDR3 coding DNA: TGTGCCAGCAGTTTTGGCCTAGGGTCACCCCTCCACTTT.

V is TRBV3-1 (or the pseudogene TRBV3-2) and J is TRBJ2-4, with 9 bases lining up with TRBD2. The CDR3 extends over 16 amino acids. The germline V gene encodes CDR1 LGHDT and CDR2 YNNKEL (reference sequence). Trimming removed 4 bases from V and 0 bases from J; junction bases left unmatched: 4. The CDR3 DNA is TGTGCCAGCAGCCTTAGCGGGGGTCTAGCCAAAAACATTCAGTACTTC. The encoded protein is CASSLSGGLAKNIQYF.

The V gene is TRBV24-1, the J gene TRBJ2-1, with 9 positions matching TRBD2. The V and J ends lost 9 bases and 7 bases, in that order; junction bases with no gene match: 6. The CDR3 is made up of 13 amino acids. CDR1 and CDR2 from the germline V gene are KGHDR and SFDVKD. CDR3 DNA: TGTGCCACCGCGGGGGGGCCGGGGAATGAGCAGTTCTTC. Translated: CATAGGPGNEQFF.

The V and J genes are TRBV4-1 and TRBJ2-2; maybe TRBD2 (6 bases). The CDR3 sequence is 18 residues long. Germline-derived CDR1 and CDR2 are MGHRA and YSYEKL. V gave up 0 bases and J gave up 0 bases, with 14 bases separating them. CDR3 sequence reads: CASSQDGRGASNTGELFF. CDR3 nucleotide sequence: TGCGCCAGCAGCCAAGATGGGCGGGGCGCGTCGAACACCGGGGAGCTGTTTTTT.

CDR3 nucleotides: TGTGCCTGGAGTGTAACGACTAGCAGACAAGAGACCCAGTACTTC. Amino acids: CAWSVTTSRQETQYF. V usage is TRBV30 and J usage is TRBJ2-5, with 7 nucleotides matching TRBD2. The germline gives CDR1 GTSNPN, CDR2 SVGIG (reference sequence). With V trimmed by 0 bases and J by 2 bases, 6 bases remained unmatched. This CDR3 spans 15 amino acids. Variable domain in full (rest from reference TRBV30 and TRBJ2-5): SQTIHQWPATLVQPVGSPLSLECTVEGTSNPNLYWYRQAAGRGLQLLFYSVGIGQISSEVPQNLSASRPQDRQFILSSKKLLLSDSGFYLCAWSVTTSRQETQYFGPGTRLLVL.

Notes on this clone: A junction boundary mismatches the germline segment, possibly from a read error. The chain uses TRBV6-1 and TRBJ1-5; 8 bases line up with TRBD1. The CDR3 is made up of 15 amino acids. Germline V gives CDR1 MNHNS, CDR2 SASEGT. The CDR3 loop reads CASCDTGGGNQPQHF. The CDR3 DNA sequence: TGTGCCAGCTGTGATACAGGGGGAGGCAATCAGCCCCAGCATTTT.

The chain couples TRBV5-1 to TRBJ1-6, with D uncertain. V was trimmed by 0 bases and J by 6 bases, leaving 4 bases between them. The CDR3 is 13 amino acids. In germline, CDR1 is SGHRS, CDR2 YFSETQ. The CDR3 DNA is TGCGCCAGCAGCTTGGAGGTTAATTCACCCCTCCACTTT. Translation gives CASSLEVNSPLHF.

This rearrangement joins TRBV2 to TRBJ1-3; D remains ambiguous. The CDR3 loop spans 15 amino acids. Trimming took 4 bases from V and 8 from J, leaving 18 bases between them. Germline CDR1 is SNHLY and CDR2 is FYNNEI. Here the CDR3 DNA reads TGTGCCAGCAGTGGACGGACGGACCCCCTGGACACCATATATTTT. It is translated as CASSGRTDPLDTIYF. The full variable domain, its missing parts supplied by reference TRBV2 and TRBJ1-3, is EPEVTQTPSHQVTQMGQEVILRCVPISNHLYFYWYRQILGQKVEFLVSFYNNEISEKSEIFDDQFSVERPDGSNFTLKIRSTKLEDSAMYFCASSGRTDPLDTIYFGEGSWLTVV.

The chain joins TRBV3-1 (or the pseudogene TRBV3-2) to TRBJ1-1; D remains unclear. Germline CDR1 reads LGHDT; CDR2 reads YNNKEL (reference sequence). The CDR3 runs to 15 residues. Trimming took off 1 base at V and 1 base at J, with 10 bases between the two ends. The CDR3 spells CASSQAGSGNTEAFF. The DNA for the CDR3 is TGTGCCAGCAGCCAAGCCGGTTCGGGGAACACTGAAGCTTTCTTT.

This clone was observed a single time. The rearrangement uses TRBV2 and TRBJ1-1, with 9 nucleotides matching TRBD1. Trimming cost V 5 bases and J 7 bases; bases outside gene matches: 11. The CDR3 is made up of 15 amino acids. The V gene's germline CDR1 is SNHLY and CDR2 FYNNEI. The CDR3 nucleotides read TGTGCCAGCAGTCGAGATGGACAGGGGTTAGGTGAAGCTTTCTTT. Translating it yields CASSRDGQGLGEAFF.

The gene calls are TRBV10-3 and TRBJ1-4; D is unclear. The CDR3 has 13 residues. Germline assignment: CDR1 ENHRY and CDR2 SYGVKD. V was trimmed by 5 bases and J by 5 bases, leaving 9 bases between them. The CDR3 DNA reads as TGTGCCATCAGTCTTGACTGGAATGAAAAACTGTTTTTT. Its translation: CAISLDWNEKLFF.

This sequence joins TRBV10-2 and TRBJ2-1; 7 bases agree with TRBD2. Germline CDR1 is WSHSY and CDR2 is SAAADI. CDR3 length equals 13 residues. Losses at the gene ends were 4 bases for V and 10 bases for J; bases not matched to a gene: 7. CDR3 DNA: TGCGCCAGCAGTGCACTAGCGAGGGGAGAGCAGTTCTTC. Amino acids: CASSALARGEQFF.

The chain has TRBV6-5 and TRBJ1-2; D possibly corresponds to TRBD1 (5 bases). This CDR3 spans 15 amino acids. V was trimmed by 2 bases and J by 3 bases, leaving 13 bases between them. Germline lookup yields CDR1 MNHEY and CDR2 SVGAGI. The DNA of the CDR3 is TGTGCCAGCAGTTACGACCCGGGGCCTGACTATGGCTACACCTTC. Translation: CASSYDPGPDYGYTF.

The gene calls are TRBV20-1 and TRBJ1-3; 9 nucleotides align to TRBD1. With V trimmed by 3 bases and J by 7 bases, 1 base remained unmatched. This CDR3 spans 12 amino acids. Germline V gene lookup returns CDR1 DFQATT and CDR2 SNEGSKA (reference sequence). In nucleotides, the CDR3 is TGCAGTGCTAGTGGACAGGGGAACACCATATATTTT. Amino acids: CSASGQGNTIYF.

Concerning this clone itself: The sample contains more than one DNA sequence encoding this CDR3. The chain has TRBV7-9 and TRBJ1-6, with 10 bases matching TRBD1. Trimming cost V 5 bases and J 10 bases; bases outside gene matches: 8. This CDR3 is 15 amino acids long. Germline loops: CDR1 SEHNR, CDR2 FQNEAQ (reference sequence). The CDR3 DNA is TGTGCCAGCAGCGCCTGGACAGGGGGTGGCTCACCCCTCCACTTT. It is translated as CASSAWTGGGSPLHF.

The V and J genes are TRBV7-9 and TRBJ1-3; D ambiguous. The CDR3 covers 15 residues. V dropped 5 bases and J dropped 0 bases, with 11 bases sitting between them. In germline, CDR1 is SEHNR, CDR2 FQNEAQ (reference sequence). CDR3 residues: CASSPTGSSGNTIYF. The CDR3 DNA sequence: TGTGCCAGCAGCCCCACCGGGAGCTCTGGAAACACCATATATTTT.

This chain joins TRBV30 and TRBJ1-5; 11 bases line up with TRBD1. The CDR3 extends over 17 amino acids. V trimming: 3 bases; J trimming: 2 bases; junction bases outside the gene matches: 9. Germline lookup yields CDR1 GTSNPN and CDR2 SVGIG (reference sequence). CDR3 loop: CAWRTGQGASGNQPQHF. The CDR3 DNA is TGTGCCTGGAGAACTGGACAGGGGGCTTCGGGCAATCAGCCCCAGCATTTT.